These 24 T cell receptor beta chains came from one sample sequenced in a study of blood T cell repertoires in COVID-19. TCRdb's copy holds only in-frame clones and misses some; the assay was immunoSEQ multiplex PCR. Of hundreds of thousands of clones in the sample, 88% were seen once. Sequenced material: peripheral blood. The receptors derive from a man aged 18 to 30 with active or convalescent COVID-19.

This chain uses TRBV9 with TRBJ1-2; TRBD1 aligns across 11 bases. The CDR3 has 13 residues. With 3 bases clipped from V and 7 bases from J, the junction kept 2 bases outside the gene matches. From germline, CDR1 is SGDLS and CDR2 YYNGEE. The CDR3 is CASSGTGGGGYTF. The CDR3 region has the DNA TGTGCCAGCAGCGGGACAGGGGGCGGTGGCTACACCTTC.

The DNA of the CDR3 is TGTGCCAGCAGCTCTTCGAGCACTATTCCCGGGGAGCTGTTTTTT. The encoded protein is CASSSSSTIPGELFF. The V and J genes are TRBV5-6 and TRBJ2-2; D is undetermined. Trimming took 3 bases from V and 6 from J, leaving 15 bases between them. Germline V CDR1 and CDR2: SGHDT, YYEEEE. The CDR3 extends over 15 amino acids.

This sequence joins TRBV7-2 and TRBJ2-7; TRBD2 matches 11 bases. This CDR3 contains 19 residues. V trimming: 0 bases; J trimming: 5 bases; junction bases outside the gene matches: 15. Germline loops: CDR1 SGHTA, CDR2 FQGNSA. CDR3 in DNA: TGTGCCAGCAGCTTAGCGCACGGGACAGTAGCGGGGGGGTCGGACGAGCAGTACTTC. It is translated as CASSLAHGTVAGGSDEQYF. Filled out from reference TRBV7-2 and TRBJ2-7, the complete variable domain reads GAGVSQSPSNKVTEKGKDVELRCDPISGHTALYWYRQSLGQGLEFLIYFQGNSAPDKSGLPSDRFSAERTGGSVSTLTIQRTQQEDSAVYLCASSLAHGTVAGGSDEQYFGPGTRLTVT.

The V gene is TRBV6-6, the J gene TRBJ1-2; no clear D gene. This CDR3 region has 15 residues. Germline CDR1 is MNHNY and CDR2 is SVGAGI (reference sequence). V gave up 4 bases and J gave up 6 bases, with 18 bases separating them. The CDR3 nucleotides are TGTGCCAGCAGTTTCCCTGGGCCTAGCATGGATGGCTACACCTTC. Translation: CASSFPGPSMDGYTF.

This clone appeared once. The chain is built from TRBV4-3 and TRBJ1-1, with 7 bases matching TRBD1. CDR1 and CDR2 (germline): LGHNA, YSLEER. V gave up 3 bases and J gave up 2 bases; unmatched junction bases: 9. The CDR3 covers 16 residues. The CDR3 DNA follows: TGCGCCAGCAGCCATGCTCCGGGACAGATAAACACTGAAGCTTTCTTT. The encoded protein is CASSHAPGQINTEAFF.

This clone has only a few counts. The rearrangement uses TRBV19 and TRBJ1-1; TRBD1 aligns across 9 bases. The germline CDR1 and CDR2 sequences are LNHDA and SQIVND (reference sequence). The CDR3 contains 15 residues. V shed 5 bases, J shed 5 bases, and the junction held 9 bases outside the gene matches. The CDR3 sequence is CASSSPGQGATEAFF. Here the CDR3 DNA reads TGTGCCAGTAGTTCTCCGGGACAGGGAGCGACTGAAGCTTTCTTT.

V gene TRBV2 combines with J gene TRBJ1-1; maybe TRBD1 (6 bases). Germline V lookup: CDR1 SNHLY, CDR2 FYNNEI. The germline V and J ends were trimmed by 3 bases and 5 bases, with 19 bases remaining between them. The CDR3 spans 16 residues. The DNA for the CDR3 is TGTGCCAGCAGTGACCGGCCAGGGGCGGGAGGGACTGAAGCTTTCTTT. It translates to CASSDRPGAGGTEAFF.

This clone appeared a single time. The rearrangement links TRBV6-5 to TRBJ1-2, with 8 positions matching TRBD1. J was trimmed by 1 base and V by 7 bases; bases with no gene match: 5. CDR3 length: 14 residues. The germline gives CDR1 MNHEY, CDR2 SVGAGI. CDR3 DNA sequence: TGTGCCAGCAATCAACAGGGGGATAACTATGGCTACACCTTC. It yields the protein CASNQQGDNYGYTF.

This clone came up once. The sample carries other DNA sequences with the same CDR3. The chain employs TRBV12-5 and TRBJ1-5, with TRBD1 as a possible D gene (5 bases). In germline, CDR1 is LGHNT, CDR2 FRNRAP. Trimming left V 1 base short and J 1 base short, with 8 bases between. The CDR3 totals 15 residues. The CDR3 loop reads CASGLGQGSNQPQHF. In nucleotides, the CDR3 is TGTGCTAGTGGTTTGGGTCAGGGAAGCAATCAGCCCCAGCATTTT.

The V call is TRBV19, the J call TRBJ1-2, with 8 bases identical to TRBD1. Germline V lookup: CDR1 LNHDA, CDR2 SQIVND (reference sequence). The J segment lost 4 bases and the V segment lost 5 bases, leaving 6 bases of the junction unmatched. CDR3 length equals 14 residues. The CDR3 DNA sequence: TGTGCCAGTAGTGCCGGACAGGGAGCCTATGGCTACACCTTC. This encodes CASSAGQGAYGYTF.

This chain links TRBV13 with TRBJ2-7, with TRBD1 matching over 10 bases. The junction had 8 bases not matched to a gene; V was cut back by 5 bases and J by 4 bases. CDR3 length: 15 amino acids. CDR1 is PRHDT and CDR2 is FYEKMQ in the germline V gene (reference sequence). DNA of the CDR3: TGTGCCAGCAGCCGCTGGGGGACAGGGGCTTACGAGCAGTACTTC. The encoded protein is CASSRWGTGAYEQYF.

The V and J genes are TRBV5-1 and TRBJ2-1, with TRBD1 identical over 8 bases. This CDR3 spans 13 amino acids. In germline, CDR1 is SGHRS, CDR2 YFSETQ. Trimming removed 5 bases from V and 5 bases from J; junction bases left unmatched: 3. The CDR3 sequence is CASSPGQDNEQFF. CDR3 DNA sequence: TGCGCCAGCAGTCCGGGACAGGACAATGAGCAGTTCTTC. Drawing the rest from reference TRBV5-1 and TRBJ2-1, the complete variable domain is KAGVTQTPRYLIKTRGQQVTLSCSPISGHRSVSWYQQTPGQGLQFLFEYFSETQRNKGNFPGRFSGRQFSNSRSEMNVSTLELGDSALYLCASSPGQDNEQFFGPGTRLTVL.

This sequence joins TRBV3-1 (or the pseudogene TRBV3-2) and TRBJ1-1; the D is unclear. The CDR3 length is 13 residues. Trimming took off 1 base at V and 8 bases at J, with 11 bases between the two ends. The germline gives CDR1 LGHDT, CDR2 YNNKEL (reference sequence). The CDR3 loop is CASSQVFLTEAFF. In DNA, the CDR3 is TGTGCCAGCAGCCAAGTGTTTTTGACAGAAGCTTTCTTT.

The rearrangement uses TRBV7-2 and TRBJ2-7; 15 bases align to TRBD2. The CDR3 has 17 amino acids. The J segment lost 0 bases and the V segment lost 4 bases, leaving 4 bases of the junction unmatched. Germline V gives CDR1 SGHTA, CDR2 FQGNSA. The CDR3 coding sequence is TGTGCCAGCAGCTCGGGACTAGCGGGGGGCAACTCCTACGAGCAGTACTTC. Translated: CASSSGLAGGNSYEQYF.

The V call is TRBV24-1, the J call TRBJ2-2, with D possibly matching TRBD1 (6 bases). CDR3 length equals 14 residues. Germline loops: CDR1 KGHDR, CDR2 SFDVKD. Trimming took off 6 bases at V and 3 bases at J, with 10 bases between the two ends. The CDR3 protein is CATSSGQHTGELFF. The CDR3 DNA reads as TGTGCCACCAGTTCAGGACAGCACACCGGGGAGCTGTTTTTT.

The CDR3 DNA sequence: TGTGCCAGCAGCTACCAGCTAGCGGGGGGGCAAGAGACCCAGTACTTC. Translating it yields CASSYQLAGGQETQYF. The rearrangement uses TRBV9 and TRBJ2-5, with TRBD2 matching over 12 bases. The CDR3 is made up of 16 amino acids. V gave up 4 bases and J gave up 2 bases; unmatched junction bases: 6. Germline loops: CDR1 SGDLS, CDR2 YYNGEE.

This clone was recorded once. V usage is TRBV18 and J usage is TRBJ2-1; 7 bases match TRBD2. Germline values: CDR1 KGHSH, CDR2 LQKENI. The CDR3 spans 16 residues. J lost 3 bases, V lost 0 bases, and 5 bases had no gene match. The CDR3 spells CASSPPGTGGYNEQFF. The CDR3 region has the DNA TGTGCCAGCTCACCACCGGGTACGGGGGGCTACAATGAGCAGTTCTTC. The entire variable domain, with the rest obtained from reference TRBV18 and TRBJ2-1, is as follows: NAGVMQNPRHLVRRRGQEARLRCSPMKGHSHVYWYRQLPEEGLKFMVYLQKENIIDESGMPKERFSAEFPKEGPSILRIQQVVRGDSAAYFCASSPPGTGGYNEQFFGPGTRLTVL.

This clone was counted a single time. J is TRBJ1-1 and V is TRBV18, with TRBD1 matching 7 bases. From germline, CDR1 is KGHSH and CDR2 LQKENI. Trimming removed 3 bases from V and 0 bases from J; junction bases left unmatched: 7. The CDR3 consists of 16 residues. The CDR3 reads CASSPTPGGMNTEAFF. CDR3 nucleotides: TGTGCCAGCTCACCCACCCCAGGGGGAATGAACACTGAAGCTTTCTTT.

The V and J genes are TRBV5-4 and TRBJ2-1; D remains ambiguous. CDR3 length: 14 amino acids. V lost 0 bases to trimming and J lost 9 bases, with 13 bases between them. CDR1 SGHNT and CDR2 YYREEE come from the germline V gene (reference sequence). The CDR3 loop reads CASSLGFTAGEQFF. The CDR3 nucleotides are TGTGCCAGCAGCTTGGGGTTCACGGCAGGTGAGCAGTTCTTC. Drawing the rest from reference TRBV5-4 and TRBJ2-1, the complete variable domain is ETGVTQSPTHLIKTRGQQVTLRCSSQSGHNTVSWYQQALGQGPQFIFQYYREEENGRGNFPPRFSGLQFPNYSSELNVNALELDDSALYLCASSLGFTAGEQFFGPGTRLTVL.

This chain uses TRBV6-1 with TRBJ1-5, with D perhaps matching TRBD1 (6 bases). The germline V and J ends were trimmed by 3 bases and 4 bases, with 10 bases remaining between them. The CDR3 runs 14 residues. Looked up from germline, CDR1 is MNHNS and CDR2 is SASEGT. The CDR3 here is CASSDRQVNQPQHF. In DNA form, the CDR3 reads TGTGCCAGCAGTGACCGACAGGTGAATCAGCCCCAGCATTTT.

CDR3: CASSKGQGLDGYTF. CDR3 in DNA: TGTGCCAGCAGCAAGGGACAGGGTTTAGATGGCTACACCTTC. The chain employs TRBV6-5 and TRBJ1-2; 9 nucleotides agree with TRBD1. Germline values: CDR1 MNHEY, CDR2 SVGAGI. Unmatched junction bases numbered 8, after V lost 6 bases and J lost 6 bases. CDR3 size: 14 residues.

This chain links TRBV7-9 with TRBJ2-2, with TRBD2 as a possible D gene (6 bases). The CDR3 contains 13 residues. The germline gives CDR1 SEHNR, CDR2 FQNEAQ (reference sequence). V lost 3 bases and J 5 bases, leaving 7 bases between the germline ends. CDR3 in DNA: TGTGCCAGCAGCTTCGGGGGAACCGGGGAGCTGTTTTTT. Amino acids: CASSFGGTGELFF.

The chain combines TRBV13 with TRBJ2-5, with TRBD2 matching 7 bases. The V and J ends lost 5 bases and 6 bases, in that order; junction bases with no gene match: 6. Germline V gives CDR1 PRHDT, CDR2 FYEKMQ (reference sequence). CDR3 size: 13 residues. The CDR3 sequence: CASSARLAKTQYF. The CDR3 bases are TGTGCCAGCAGCGCAAGACTAGCCAAGACCCAGTACTTC.

This chain connects TRBV15 to TRBJ1-2; the D is unclear. Germline V CDR1 and CDR2: LNHNV, YYDKDF (reference sequence). This CDR3 is 16 amino acids long. Trimming cost V 0 bases and J 8 bases, with 19 bases left between them. The CDR3: CATSRDRRNPPRGYTF. CDR3 nucleotides: TGTGCCACCAGCAGAGATCGGCGGAATCCTCCTCGGGGCTACACCTTC.